This T cell receptor beta chain appears in the sequencing data of a study of T cells in women clearing cervical HPV infection. This CDR3 is built from 15 residues. The germline V gene encodes CDR1 DFQATT and CDR2 SNEGSKA (reference sequence). Between the trimmed V and J ends, which lost 3 bases and 5 bases, there was a span of 14 bases. HPV was found by MY09/MY11 PCR and dot-blot genotyping. Method: immunoSEQ multiplex PCR; TCRdb's copy keeps in-frame clones and lacks some. This repertoire includes some 20,000 clones. In regard to this clone: The target antigen is unknown. The CDR3 end falls 3 residues outside the read, so it is completed with the germline J gene.

Study results and caveats: Repertoire richness, not evenness, was significantly elevated in CIN3+ cases versus controls. It is unknown whether associations predate infection; no effector/memory or HPV-specific sorting.

The gene calls are TRBV20-1 and TRBJ1-6, with D hard to call. Input material: blood buffy coat. This TCR came from a woman between 18 and 70 years old with a cervical HPV16 infection that either progressed to CIN3+ or cleared (not recorded which). The CDR3 DNA, read in part, is TGCAGTGCTAGTGAGGCGGGTATCGATAATTCACCC. Encoded protein: CSASEAGIDNSP. The whole CDR3 sequence is CSASEAGIDNSPLHF.